This TCR beta chain was observed in a study of regulatory T cells in long-lasting Graves disease. Study as a whole: Prior antithyroid drug treatment in newly diagnosed Graves' patients lasted under 3 months.

Germline assignment: CDR1 MNHNS and CDR2 SASEGT. V gave up 4 bases and J gave up 6 bases, with 9 bases separating them. The length of the CDR3 is 12 residues. As for time point: newly diagnosed GD, antithyroid drugs for less than 3 months. The TCR library used RNA extracted from PBMCs. Arm-PCR of CDR3 regions and iRepertoire HTBI primers were the basis on which TCR beta libraries were built. One entry per CDR3 protein results from TCRdb running MiXCR on the multiplex PCR reads. The sample includes about 430,000 distinct CDR3 sequences, over 14% of them seen just once. These data were also reused for a study on T cells in Graves' hyperthyroidism and ophthalmopathy.

The TCR originated in a woman between 40 and 50 years old with Graves disease. This chain uses TRBV6-1 with TRBJ1-1; D may be TRBD1 (5 bases). Sequencing was performed on peripheral blood mononuclear cells (PBMCs), taken at new diagnosis, from a patient treated with antithyroid drugs. CDR3 bases: TGTGCCAGCAGTGGGGGACCCGCTGAAGCTTTCTTT. As protein: CASSGGPAEAFF.